The sequence of this T cell receptor (beta chain) was determined in a study of shared clonotypes between healthy human individuals. Germline V gene lookup returns CDR1 LNHNV and CDR2 YYDKDF (reference sequence). The CDR3 covers 14 residues. V lost 0 bases to trimming and J lost 3 bases, with 6 bases between them. Clones were sequenced by immunoSEQ multiplex PCR, and TCRdb holds only the in-frame ones, with some missing. The data hold about a million clones, with around three quarters observed a single time. The sequence was obtained from a man aged 18 to 30 in good health. Some clones in this sample may be carry-over from other donors' samples. The chain joins TRBV15 to TRBJ1-5; the D is unclear. Sequencing was performed on memory CD4+ T cells from PBMCs. Subset reported: CD45RA-negative fraction. In nucleotides, the CDR3 is TGTGCCACCAGCAGAGACAGCTACAATCAGCCCCAGCATTTT. This sequence encodes CATSRDSYNQPQHF.